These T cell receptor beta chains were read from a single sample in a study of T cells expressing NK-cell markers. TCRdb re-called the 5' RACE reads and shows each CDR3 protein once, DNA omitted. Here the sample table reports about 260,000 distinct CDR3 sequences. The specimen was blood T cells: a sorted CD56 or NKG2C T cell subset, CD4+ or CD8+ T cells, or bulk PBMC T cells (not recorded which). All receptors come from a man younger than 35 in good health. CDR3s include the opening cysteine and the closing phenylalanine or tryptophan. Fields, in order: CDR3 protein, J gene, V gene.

cdr3_aa: CASSSPGQGAGYTF
j_call: TRBJ1-2
v_call: TRBV6-5

cdr3_aa: CASSLPQSRTEAFF
j_call: TRBJ1-1
v_call: TRBV3-1

cdr3_aa: CASSQTGPYNEQFF
j_call: TRBJ2-1
v_call: TRBV6-1

cdr3_aa: CASSVSLAATGELFF
j_call: TRBJ2-2
v_call: TRBV2

cdr3_aa: CASRRTGRSYNSPLHF
j_call: TRBJ1-6
v_call: TRBV11-2

cdr3_aa: CSVAHGNTIYF
j_call: TRBJ1-3
v_call: TRBV29-1

cdr3_aa: CSARATGLAGGFNEQFF
j_call: TRBJ2-1
v_call: TRBV20-1

cdr3_aa: CASNQDRINTEAFF
j_call: TRBJ1-1
v_call: TRBV11-3

cdr3_aa: CSAGPRRRHTQYF
j_call: TRBJ2-3
v_call: TRBV20-1

cdr3_aa: CASSQSVLGYTF
j_call: TRBJ1-2
v_call: TRBV16

cdr3_aa: CATSDERTPGELFF
j_call: TRBJ2-2
v_call: TRBV24-1

cdr3_aa: CASSLVTGLAGTGELFF
j_call: TRBJ2-2
v_call: TRBV5-1

cdr3_aa: CASSSPGSRAKNIQYF
j_call: TRBJ2-4
v_call: TRBV19

cdr3_aa: CAFLPPARGGTEAFF
j_call: TRBJ1-1
v_call: TRBV30

cdr3_aa: CSVGGEGIRANVLTF
j_call: TRBJ2-6
v_call: TRBV29-1

cdr3_aa: CASSYRRTGENTEAFF
j_call: TRBJ1-1
v_call: TRBV5-1

cdr3_aa: CASSLGTGSYQETQYF
j_call: TRBJ2-5
v_call: TRBV5-6

cdr3_aa: CSAKRGAEETQYF
j_call: TRBJ2-5
v_call: TRBV20-1

cdr3_aa: CASSRPGLVSPEQFF
j_call: TRBJ2-1
v_call: TRBV5-6

cdr3_aa: CASSLALRGGKRDAGEQFF
j_call: TRBJ2-1
v_call: TRBV12-3/TRBV12-4

cdr3_aa: CASSALTGQETQYF
j_call: TRBJ2-5
v_call: TRBV9

cdr3_aa: CSVGGPGNTIYF
j_call: TRBJ1-3
v_call: TRBV29-1

cdr3_aa: CSARRRTSDTDTQYF
j_call: TRBJ2-3
v_call: TRBV20-1

cdr3_aa: CASSQDWRGFSGYTF
j_call: TRBJ1-2
v_call: TRBV3-1

cdr3_aa: CASSFMARAYGEQFF
j_call: TRBJ2-1
v_call: TRBV11-2

cdr3_aa: CASSPATRSGNTIYF
j_call: TRBJ1-3
v_call: TRBV11-2

cdr3_aa: CASSEYRDTGELFF
j_call: TRBJ2-2
v_call: TRBV25-1

cdr3_aa: CASSLDSGRGTEAFF
j_call: TRBJ1-1
v_call: TRBV11-2

cdr3_aa: CASSDRGIGETHYF
j_call: TRBJ2-5
v_call: TRBV5-1

cdr3_aa: CASSESVRATGELFF
j_call: TRBJ2-2
v_call: TRBV10-1

cdr3_aa: CASSSRDYDYGYTF
j_call: TRBJ1-2
v_call: TRBV12-3/TRBV12-4

cdr3_aa: CSARDDTVPGDTQYF
j_call: TRBJ2-3
v_call: TRBV20-1

cdr3_aa: CASTGTGIQFF
j_call: TRBJ2-1
v_call: TRBV12-3/TRBV12-4

cdr3_aa: CSAAPAGVSYEQYF
j_call: TRBJ2-7
v_call: TRBV20-1

cdr3_aa: CAWSRGQGKGYTF
j_call: TRBJ1-2
v_call: TRBV30

cdr3_aa: CASSLGLVNEQYF
j_call: TRBJ2-7
v_call: TRBV5-5

cdr3_aa: CASSSPGQGGQPQHF
j_call: TRBJ1-5
v_call: TRBV6-5

cdr3_aa: CASPGAHYNEQFF
j_call: TRBJ2-1
v_call: TRBV5-5

cdr3_aa: CASSPDSSAYNEQFF
j_call: TRBJ2-1
v_call: TRBV6-4

cdr3_aa: CASSLDEWDTEAFF
j_call: TRBJ1-1
v_call: TRBV12-3/TRBV12-4

cdr3_aa: CASSLGGQGDQPQHF
j_call: TRBJ1-5
v_call: TRBV7-6

cdr3_aa: CASSPRLAGAVGPYEQYF
j_call: TRBJ2-7
v_call: TRBV11-2

cdr3_aa: CASSSNVGDRARQYF
j_call: TRBJ2-7
v_call: TRBV7-3

cdr3_aa: CASSLDRASNEQYF
j_call: TRBJ2-7
v_call: TRBV7-2

cdr3_aa: CASSQTRGVVTQYF
j_call: TRBJ2-5
v_call: TRBV6-1

cdr3_aa: CASSQDGTGDPQQFF
j_call: TRBJ2-1
v_call: TRBV4-2

cdr3_aa: CSARVNGSQETQYF
j_call: TRBJ2-5
v_call: TRBV20-1

cdr3_aa: CASRLINTGELFF
j_call: TRBJ2-2
v_call: TRBV19

cdr3_aa: CSVDRRGQGVYEQYF
j_call: TRBJ2-7
v_call: TRBV29-1

cdr3_aa: CASSLGLVLGYTF
j_call: TRBJ1-2
v_call: TRBV12-3/TRBV12-4

cdr3_aa: CASRNDGTSFGAFF
j_call: TRBJ1-1
v_call: TRBV19

cdr3_aa: CASSLPFSGELFF
j_call: TRBJ2-2
v_call: TRBV11-3

cdr3_aa: CSVERHFGWYF
j_call: TRBJ2-3
v_call: TRBV29-1

cdr3_aa: CASSPAAGNTDTQYF
j_call: TRBJ2-3
v_call: TRBV18

cdr3_aa: CASSLIAGGASSYNEQFF
j_call: TRBJ2-1
v_call: TRBV5-1

cdr3_aa: CSASSSLDSQPQHF
j_call: TRBJ1-5
v_call: TRBV20-1

cdr3_aa: CSARDTARDAFF
j_call: TRBJ2-1
v_call: TRBV20-1

cdr3_aa: CASSTPRGNTGELFF
j_call: TRBJ2-2
v_call: TRBV11-2

cdr3_aa: CASSQGQGYEQFF
j_call: TRBJ2-1
v_call: TRBV3-1